This note documents a single T cell receptor beta chain sequence. This record belongs to a study of T-cell memory formation after mild COVID-19. TCRdb independently ran MiXCR on the 5' RACE reads; one entry per CDR3 protein. The sample includes 200,000 to 250,000 distinct CDR3 sequences, 9.4% of them seen just once. The V end lost 7 bases, the J end lost 2 bases, and 21 bases lay between the germline ends. CDR1 is MDHEN, CDR2 SYDVKM, per germline. This CDR3 has 16 amino acids. The sample taken for sequencing was PBMCs or a T cell subset sorted from them (not recorded which). The clonotype comes from a man younger than 35 who had mild COVID-19 (a few samples of this study predate the infection). Cell type and time point are not known. J is TRBJ2-7 and V is TRBV28; TRBD2 is a possible D gene (6 bases). The CDR3 sequence: CASTPAVGGGPYEQYV. In DNA, the CDR3 is TGTGCCAGCACTCCGGCCGTGGGAGGAGGGCCCTACGAGCAGTACGTC.